The sequence of this TCR beta chain was determined in a study of blood T cells in healthy people across ages. Sample-barcoded 5' priming and a J-beta primer mix drove a second PCR of roughly 6 to 12 cycles. TCRdb called the 5' RACE reads again in MiXCR, with one record for every CDR3 protein. The sample yields roughly 720,000 distinct CDR3 sequences, less than 70% seen once. This clonotype has a handful of counts. Germline V gene sequence: CDR1 SQVTM, CDR2 ANQGSEA. The CDR3 runs to 14 residues. V gave up 6 bases and J gave up 5 bases, with 14 bases separating them. Sequencing was done on a sample of blood. The clonotype was recovered from a man aged 80 or over in good health. J is TRBJ2-6 and V is TRBV29-1; possibly TRBD1 or TRBD2 for D (6 bases each). CDR3 bases: TGCAGCGTGACGGGGGCTGGGAGGGCCAACGTCCTGACTTTC. Amino acids: CSVTGAGRANVLTF.